This is a list of T cell receptor beta chains from one sample in a study of T-cell memory formation after mild COVID-19. TCRdb recomputed calls from the 5' RACE reads with MiXCR, one row per CDR3 protein. The data show under 550,000 distinct CDR3 sequences, over 15% seen once. Input material: PBMCs or a T cell subset sorted from them (not recorded which). The receptors originated from an adult woman who had mild COVID-19 (a few samples of this study predate the infection). Cell type and time point are not known. The CDR3 runs from the conserved cysteine through the conserved F or W. The D gene is left open where the match is weak. Rows may omit the clone size; those that give it use once, few, many or a size class.

J | V | D | size | CDR3 | DNA
TRBJ2-3 | TRBV2 | - | once | CASSDPGGNTDTQYF | TGTGCCAGCAGTGACCCGGGCGGCAACACAGATACGCAGTATTTT
TRBJ2-1 | TRBV29-1 | - | few | CSVVLSRNEQFF | TGCAGCGTTGTCCTCTCTAGGAATGAGCAGTTCTTC
TRBJ2-5 | TRBV5-6 | TRBD2 | many | CASSHRLGGKETQYF | TGTGCCAGCAGCCATCGTTTGGGGGGGAAAGAGACCCAGTACTTC
TRBJ2-2 | TRBV3-1 | - | few | CASSQRGPNTGELFF | TGTGCCAGCAGCCAGCGGGGCCCGAACACCGGGGAGCTGTTTTTT
TRBJ2-7 | TRBV3-1 | TRBD1 | - | CASSIGTGELGEQYF | TGTGCCAGCAGCATTGGGACAGGGGAGTTAGGCGAGCAGTACTTC
TRBJ1-2 | TRBV9 | - | - | CASSIRPDSHYGYTF | TGTGCCAGCAGCATACGGCCGGACAGTCACTATGGCTACACCTTC
TRBJ1-1 | TRBV7-2 | - | - | CASSLLRGPQAFF | TGTGCCAGCAGCTTATTGCGTGGCCCTCAAGCTTTCTTT
TRBJ2-7 | TRBV7-9 | TRBD2 | - | CASRGGLAGGSYEQYF | TGTGCCAGCAGGGGGGGTTTAGCGGGAGGCAGCTACGAGCAGTACTTC
TRBJ1-5 | TRBV19 | TRBD1 | few | CASSSRDRENQPQHF | TGTGCCAGTAGTAGCCGGGACAGAGAGAATCAGCCCCAGCATTTT
TRBJ2-7 | TRBV12-3/TRBV12-4 | - | - | CASRRGSYEQYF | TGTGCCAGCAGAAGGGGCTCCTACGAGCAGTACTTC
TRBJ2-7 | TRBV5-1 | TRBD2 | - | CASSLAVAGLAGGEQYF | TGCGCCAGCAGCTTGGCCGTGGCGGGACTAGCGGGAGGCGAGCAGTACTTC
TRBJ1-2 | TRBV6-2/TRBV6-3 | TRBD1 | - | CASSRRTGGHLYGYTF | TGTGCCAGCAGTCGCCGGACAGGGGGACACCTTTATGGCTACACCTTC
TRBJ2-5 | TRBV20-1 | TRBD2 | few | CSAKGLAGVKETQYF | TGCAGTGCCAAGGGGCTAGCGGGAGTTAAAGAGACCCAGTACTTC
TRBJ1-1 | TRBV7-2 | - | few | CASSLGGGVTEAFF | TGTGCCAGCAGCCTGGGAGGGGGGGTCACTGAAGCTTTCTTT
TRBJ2-5 | TRBV5-1 | - | few | CASSLEQGIQETQYF | TGCGCCAGCAGCTTGGAGCAGGGCATTCAAGAGACCCAGTACTTC
TRBJ2-3 | TRBV7-9 | - | - | CASSSSPTIDTQYF | TGTGCCAGCAGCTCTTCTCCTACTATCGATACGCAGTATTTT
TRBJ1-2 | TRBV18 | - | - | CASSPPWGHYGYTF | TGTGCCAGCTCACCACCGTGGGGGCACTATGGCTACACCTTC
TRBJ1-1 | TRBV7-9 | - | - | CASSGDIMDTEAFF | TGTGCCAGCAGCGGAGACATCATGGACACTGAAGCTTTCTTT
TRBJ1-1 | TRBV24-1 | - | few | CATRGHRTTEAFF | TGTGCCACCAGGGGACACCGGACCACTGAAGCTTTCTTT
TRBJ1-2 | TRBV20-1 | - | few | CSASAAGANYGYTF | TGCAGTGCCTCCGCGGCGGGTGCTAACTATGGCTACACCTTC
TRBJ2-7 | TRBV5-6 | - | many | CASSLQGAHYEQYF | TGTGCCAGCAGCCTTCAAGGGGCCCACTACGAGCAGTACTTC
TRBJ2-1 | TRBV4-2 | TRBD2 | - | CASSQALLAGGHNEQFF | TGTGCCAGCAGCCAAGCCTTACTAGCGGGGGGACACAATGAGCAGTTCTTC
TRBJ2-3 | TRBV5-1 | - | - | CASSLNPGGSTDTQYF | TGCGCCAGCAGCTTGAATCCAGGGGGGAGCACAGATACGCAGTATTTT
TRBJ2-7 | TRBV5-1 | - | few | CASSLVGESYEQYF | TGCGCCAGCAGCTTGGTGGGGGAATCCTACGAGCAGTACTTC
TRBJ1-5 | TRBV6-5 | - | few | CASFSGSTQHF | TGTGCCAGCTTCTCGGGCAGTACCCAGCATTTT
TRBJ2-3 | TRBV6-5 | - | - | CASSYSRGSGPVGSSYF | TGTGCCAGCAGTTACTCGAGGGGCAGTGGCCCAGTAGGCTCGTCGTATTTT
TRBJ1-2 | TRBV20-1 | - | - | CSARIHGQSYTF | TGCAGTGCTAGAATACATGGACAGAGCTACACCTTC
TRBJ2-5 | TRBV5-4 | TRBD2 | - | CASSLTSGRAETQYF | TGTGCCAGCAGCTTGACTAGCGGGAGGGCGGAGACCCAGTACTTC
TRBJ1-5 | TRBV2 | - | few | CASSGGGGNQPQHF | TGTGCCAGCAGTGGTGGAGGGGGAAATCAGCCCCAGCATTTT
TRBJ1-1 | TRBV20-1 | - | - | CSASEGPSEAFF | TGCAGTGCTAGTGAAGGGCCAAGTGAAGCTTTCTTT
TRBJ2-1 | TRBV18 | - | - | CASLLTAGREQFF | TGTGCCAGCTTATTAACAGCGGGCCGTGAGCAGTTCTTC
TRBJ2-7 | TRBV12-3/TRBV12-4 | - | - | CASSGRRRYEQYF | TGTGCCAGCAGTGGCCGGCGTAGATACGAGCAGTACTTC
TRBJ2-2 | TRBV18 | - | - | CASSPPVTGELFF | TGTGCCAGCTCACCACCAGTCACCGGGGAGCTGTTTTTT
TRBJ2-2 | TRBV19 | TRBD2 | - | CASSSSSGRPPGELFF | TGTGCCAGTAGTTCGTCTAGCGGGAGGCCCCCCGGGGAGCTGTTTTTT
TRBJ2-1 | TRBV6-1 | - | - | CASNPSLLSNEQFF | TGTGCCAGCAATCCCTCGCTTCTTTCCAATGAGCAGTTCTTC
TRBJ2-5 | TRBV12-3/TRBV12-4 | TRBD2 | - | CASSRTSGGGETQYF | TGTGCCAGCAGCCGGACTAGCGGGGGCGGAGAGACCCAGTACTTC
TRBJ2-2 | TRBV3-1 | TRBD2 | few | CASSQDFGGGAFTGELFF | TGTGCCAGCAGCCAAGATTTTGGCGGGGGGGCCTTCACCGGGGAGCTGTTTTTT
TRBJ2-7 | TRBV15 | - | few | CATSGRAPGEQYF | TGTGCCACCAGCGGCAGGGCCCCAGGCGAGCAGTACTTC
TRBJ2-1 | TRBV7-2 | - | many | CASSPGTSGNEQFF | TGTGCCAGCAGCCCGGGGACGTCGGGTAATGAGCAGTTCTTC
TRBJ2-7 | TRBV7-9 | TRBD1 | few | CASSLIRTGYHEQYF | TGTGCCAGCAGCTTAATTCGGACAGGGTACCACGAGCAGTACTTC
TRBJ1-1 | TRBV23-1 | - | - | CASIINRGDTMNTEAFF | TGCGCCAGCATCATCAATCGGGGGGACACCATGAACACTGAAGCTTTCTTT
TRBJ1-2 | TRBV5-4 | TRBD1 | - | CASSLVSAGGYGYTF | TGTGCCAGCAGCTTGGTTTCGGCAGGGGGTTATGGCTACACCTTC
TRBJ2-1 | TRBV30 | TRBD2 | - | CAWSVARTSGRGSEQFF | TGTGCCTGGAGTGTAGCCCGGACTAGCGGGAGGGGAAGTGAGCAGTTCTTC
TRBJ2-7 | TRBV11-3 | TRBD1 | once | CASSLQGAREQYF | TGTGCCAGCAGCCTTCAGGGGGCGCGCGAGCAGTACTTC
TRBJ2-7 | TRBV12-3/TRBV12-4 | - | - | CASSWMGAGYEQYF | TGTGCCAGCAGTTGGATGGGGGCAGGGTACGAGCAGTACTTC
TRBJ1-5 | TRBV12-3/TRBV12-4 | - | few | CASSSRGAGQPQHF | TGTGCCAGCAGTTCCAGGGGCGCGGGTCAGCCCCAGCATTTT
TRBJ1-4 | TRBV5-1 | - | few | CASSGGQRNEKLFF | TGCGCCAGCAGCGGGGGACAACGTAATGAAAAACTGTTTTTT
TRBJ2-7 | TRBV5-1 | - | few | CASSSEGGGYEQYF | TGCGCCAGCAGCTCGGAGGGGGGAGGCTACGAGCAGTACTTC
TRBJ1-4 | TRBV10-3 | - | few | CAISRGLQAPGTNEKLFF | TGTGCCATCAGTAGGGGACTACAGGCCCCAGGGACTAATGAAAAACTGTTTTTT
TRBJ2-5 | TRBV7-9 | - | - | CASSLPPVETQYF | TGTGCCAGCAGCTTACCCCCCGTGGAGACCCAGTACTTC
TRBJ2-2 | TRBV4-3 | TRBD2 | - | CASSQDLAGANTGELFF | TGCGCCAGCAGCCAAGATTTAGCGGGGGCGAACACCGGGGAGCTGTTTTTT
TRBJ2-3 | TRBV10-3 | TRBD2 | many | CAISESSGSADTQYF | TGTGCCATCAGTGAGTCTAGCGGGAGTGCAGATACGCAGTATTTT
TRBJ2-3 | TRBV20-1 | - | few | CSVPRGARTDTQYF | TGCAGCGTTCCGAGGGGGGCTCGGACAGATACGCAGTATTTT
TRBJ2-1 | TRBV24-1 | TRBD2 | few | CATSDLRLADNEQFF | TGTGCCACCAGTGATTTGAGACTAGCCGACAATGAGCAGTTCTTC
TRBJ1-6 | TRBV12-3/TRBV12-4 | - | - | CASSKFRGVNSPLHF | TGTGCCAGCAGTAAATTCAGGGGCGTGAATTCACCCCTCCACTTT
TRBJ2-7 | TRBV18 | TRBD1 | few | CASSSSPGQGSYEQYF | TGTGCCAGCTCATCCTCTCCGGGACAGGGCTCCTACGAGCAGTACTTC
TRBJ2-1 | TRBV4-3 | - | - | CASSLVVAGNEQFF | TGCGCCAGCAGCTTGGTAGTCGCAGGCAATGAGCAGTTCTTC